The entry that follows covers one TCR beta chain sequence. Germline V lookup: CDR1 ENHRY, CDR2 SYGVKD. CDR3 size: 14 residues. V was cut by 4 bases and J by 6 bases, with 15 bases left in between. Original methodology: Nucleated cell counts were estimated from reference gene primer amplification. The assay was immunoSEQ multiplex PCR, and TCRdb's table has in-frame clones only and misses some. That table furnishes V, J and clone size, whereas the DNA furnished D and trimming. The profile shows about 160,000 clones, approximately 90% of them singletons. The data stem from a study of blood T cell repertoires in COVID-19. Study overall: From the United States, Italy and Spain came samples of acute and convalescent COVID-19. Sample material is recorded as cDNA or gDNA derived from T cells, B-cell-depleted T cells, or PBMCs.

This sequence was found in a woman aged 60 to 75 who had recovered from COVID-19. The gene calls are TRBV10-3 and TRBJ1-2; D not resolved. The sequencing input was peripheral blood. CDR3 sequence (DNA): TGTGCCATCAGTGGTGGGCCGCCCTTCAATGGCTACACCTTC. Translation gives CAISGGPPFNGYTF.